A single sample gave rise to the 18 T cell receptor beta chains below, sequenced in a study of blood T cell repertoires in COVID-19. Only in-frame clones appear in the TCRdb table, and some are missing; sequencing was by immunoSEQ multiplex PCR. The data hold 200,000 to 250,000 clones, with about 83% observed a single time. Input material: peripheral blood. The receptors come from a woman in her twenties or thirties with COVID-19, enrolled during active disease.

The V gene is TRBV21-1, the J gene TRBJ1-3. TRBV21-1 is flagged as a pseudogene. CDR3 length: 15 residues. This chain's CDR3 is CASSRGREAGNTIYF. CDR3 DNA sequence: TGTGCCAGCAGCAGAGGCAGGGAGGCCGGAAACACCATATATTTT.

This clone was found a few times. CDR3 loop: CASSQLWTGLANEKLFF. The DNA of the CDR3 is TGCGCCAGCAGCCAACTCTGGACAGGGCTGGCTAATGAAAAACTGTTTTTT. This chain connects TRBV4-1 to TRBJ1-4; TRBD1 matches at 8 bases. The junction had 8 bases not matched to a gene; V was cut back by 2 bases and J by 3 bases. The CDR3 loop spans 17 amino acids. Per germline, CDR1 MGHRA and CDR2 YSYEKL.

This sequence joins TRBV6-5 and TRBJ1-2; D gene ambiguous. The CDR3 runs to 12 residues. V was cut by 8 bases and J by 2 bases, with 9 bases left in between. Germline V gene lookup returns CDR1 MNHEY and CDR2 SVGAGI. CDR3 region: CASSGSNYGYTF. As DNA, the CDR3 is TGTGCCAGCTCGGGGTCGAACTATGGCTACACCTTC.

The chain joins TRBV7-2 to TRBJ1-2; TRBD1 agrees at 9 bases. CDR3 length: 14 amino acids. Trimming at V came to 5 bases and at J to 4 bases, leaving 5 bases not matched to a gene. The germline V gene encodes CDR1 SGHTA and CDR2 FQGNSA. The CDR3 spells CASSPGTGSYGYTF. The DNA of the CDR3 is TGTGCCAGCAGCCCCGGGACAGGGAGCTATGGCTACACCTTC.

V gene TRBV15 combines with J gene TRBJ2-3, with 7 bases that match TRBD1. V lost 5 bases to trimming and J lost 3 bases; unmatched junction nucleotides: 5. The V gene's germline CDR1 is LNHNV and CDR2 YYDKDF (reference sequence). The CDR3 has 14 amino acids. The DNA for the CDR3 is TGTGCCACCAGCGGTCGGACAGGAACAGATACGCAGTATTTT. Translation: CATSGRTGTDTQYF.

The rearrangement uses TRBV19 and TRBJ2-7; 7 bases agree with TRBD2. This CDR3 is 15 amino acids long. Germline loops: CDR1 LNHDA, CDR2 SQIVND (reference sequence). After removal of 1 base from V and 2 bases from J, the junction contained 5 bases not matched to a gene. The CDR3 loop reads CASSIGGSLTYEQYF. The CDR3 DNA reads as TGTGCCAGTAGTATAGGCGGGAGTCTCACCTACGAGCAGTACTTC.

The chain carries TRBV7-2 and TRBJ2-5; possibly TRBD2 for D (5 bases). The CDR3 has 13 amino acids. In germline, CDR1 is SGHTA, CDR2 FQGNSA. The V end was cut by 4 bases, the J end by 5 bases, with 11 bases between. CDR3 sequence (DNA): TGTGCCAGCAGCTCGCAACTAGTGGAGACCCAGTACTTC. This encodes CASSSQLVETQYF.

J is TRBJ2-7 and V is TRBV9; 7 nucleotides match TRBD1. Germline assignment: CDR1 SGDLS and CDR2 YYNGEE. This CDR3 is built from 15 residues. V shed 4 bases and J 3 bases; nucleotides not matched to a gene: 10. This CDR3 is CASSLRQGSSYEQYF. The DNA for the CDR3 is TGTGCCAGCAGCCTACGACAGGGTTCGAGCTACGAGCAGTACTTC.

The chain joins TRBV12-5 to TRBJ2-3; 8 bases are shared with TRBD2. The trim removed 1 base at V and 5 bases at J, leaving 2 bases unmatched. Per germline, CDR1 LGHNT and CDR2 FRNRAP. The CDR3 runs to 14 residues. CDR3 coding DNA: TGTGCTAGTGGTTTGGGGGCGGGAGGAGATACGCAGTATTTT. Translation gives CASGLGAGGDTQYF.

J is TRBJ2-2 and V is TRBV13, with 7 bases that match TRBD1. Losses at the gene ends were 5 bases for V and 6 bases for J; bases not matched to a gene: 9. The CDR3 length is 15 residues. In germline, CDR1 is PRHDT, CDR2 FYEKMQ (reference sequence). CDR3 coding DNA: TGTGCCAGCAGCACAAGAGGGACAGCCCCCGGGGAGCTGTTTTTT. This encodes CASSTRGTAPGELFF.

The gene calls are TRBV12-3 or TRBV12-4 and TRBJ1-2; D unresolved. The CDR3 sequence is 13 residues long. V was clipped by 6 bases and J by 5 bases, with 13 bases between them. For the CDR3, the DNA is TGTGCCAGCAGCGCGGGTCAGAAATATGGCTACACCTTC. Amino acids: CASSAGQKYGYTF.

The gene calls are TRBV19 and TRBJ1-5; D unclear. The CDR3 contains 18 residues. Germline CDR1 is LNHDA and CDR2 is SQIVND (reference sequence). V was pared by 3 bases and J by 1 base, with 19 bases between. DNA of the CDR3: TGTGCCAGTAGTATTGAGGGTGAGGGCGAGAAAAGCAATCAGCCCCAGCATTTT. This encodes CASSIEGEGEKSNQPQHF. The entire variable domain, with the rest obtained from reference TRBV19 and TRBJ1-5, is as follows: DGGITQSPKYLFRKEGQNVTLSCEQNLNHDAMYWYRQDPGQGLRLIYYSQIVNDFQKGDIAEGYSVSREKKESFPLTVTSAQKNPTAFYLCASSIEGEGEKSNQPQHFGDGTRLSIL.

The gene calls are TRBV19 and TRBJ2-7, with 9 bases identical to TRBD1. The CDR3 sequence is 16 residues long. V shed 5 bases, J shed 1 base, and the junction held 9 bases outside the gene matches. Germline lookup yields CDR1 LNHDA and CDR2 SQIVND (reference sequence). CDR3 sequence: CASSPRRDRVSYEQYF. The CDR3 DNA follows: TGTGCCAGTAGTCCGAGGCGGGACAGGGTATCCTACGAGCAGTACTTC.

The chain is built from TRBV5-4 and TRBJ2-1; D is possibly TRBD1 (5 bases). CDR3 size: 12 residues. Germline V gene data show CDR1 as SGHNT and CDR2 as YYREEE (reference sequence). With 2 bases removed from V and 10 bases from J, the gap between germline ends came to 10 bases. CDR3 in DNA: TGTGCCAGCAGCTTAGGACAAAGAGAGCAGTTCTTC. Encoded protein: CASSLGQREQFF. Full variable domain (remainder filled in from reference TRBV5-4 and TRBJ2-1): ETGVTQSPTHLIKTRGQQVTLRCSSQSGHNTVSWYQQALGQGPQFIFQYYREEENGRGNFPPRFSGLQFPNYSSELNVNALELDDSALYLCASSLGQREQFFGPGTRLTVL.

V and J are TRBV7-2 and TRBJ1-1; 7 bases are shared with TRBD1. The V gene's germline CDR1 is SGHTA and CDR2 FQGNSA. The V gene end was trimmed by 4 bases and the J gene end by 5 bases; junction bases not matched to a gene: 10. This CDR3 contains 15 residues. In DNA form, the CDR3 reads TGTGCCAGCAGCTCGAACAGGGGCGGCTTGACTGAAGCTTTCTTT. Translated: CASSSNRGGLTEAFF.

This chain joins TRBV10-3 and TRBJ1-1; TRBD1 matches 8 bases. V dropped 3 bases and J dropped 1; count of bases not matched to a gene: 7. Germline CDR1 is ENHRY and CDR2 is SYGVKD. The CDR3 sequence is 16 residues long. CDR3 DNA sequence: TGTGCCATCAGTGAAGGGACAGGAGGATGGAACACTGAAGCTTTCTTT. Translated: CAISEGTGGWNTEAFF.

The gene calls are TRBV11-3 and TRBJ1-1, with D uncertain. The CDR3 has 13 amino acids. The ends were cut back, 6 bases at V and 5 bases at J, with 13 bases in the middle. The germline CDR1 and CDR2 sequences are SGHNT and YENEEA. The CDR3 region is CASSLGPGTEAFF. The CDR3 DNA follows: TGTGCCAGCAGTCTAGGGCCGGGGACTGAAGCTTTCTTT.

This CDR3 is CASSEEGGDNYGYTF. The CDR3 DNA follows: TGCGCCAGCAGTGAGGAGGGGGGGGATAACTATGGCTACACCTTC. The gene calls are TRBV10-1 and TRBJ1-2, with D tentatively TRBD1 (6 bases). The germline V and J ends were trimmed by 2 bases and 1 base, with 11 bases remaining between them. The CDR3 is 15 amino acids. Germline CDR1 WNHNN, CDR2 SYGVQD (reference sequence).